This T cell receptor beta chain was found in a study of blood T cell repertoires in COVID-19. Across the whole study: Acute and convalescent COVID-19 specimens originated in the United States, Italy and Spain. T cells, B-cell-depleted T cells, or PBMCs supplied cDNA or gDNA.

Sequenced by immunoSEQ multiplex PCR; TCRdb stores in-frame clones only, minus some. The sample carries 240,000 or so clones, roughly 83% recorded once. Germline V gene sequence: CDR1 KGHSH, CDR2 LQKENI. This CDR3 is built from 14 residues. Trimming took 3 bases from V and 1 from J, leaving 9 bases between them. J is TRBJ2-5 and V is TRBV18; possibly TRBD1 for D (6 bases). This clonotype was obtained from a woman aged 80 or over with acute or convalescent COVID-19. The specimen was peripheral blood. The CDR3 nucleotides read TGTGCCAGCTCACCGATGGACAGCCAAGAGACCCAGTACTTC. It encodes CASSPMDSQETQYF. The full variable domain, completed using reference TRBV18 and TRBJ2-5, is NAGVMQNPRHLVRRRGQEARLRCSPMKGHSHVYWYRQLPEEGLKFMVYLQKENIIDESGMPKERFSAEFPKEGPSILRIQQVVRGDSAAYFCASSPMDSQETQYFGPGTRLLVL.